The clone carrying this T cell receptor beta chain was detected a few times. In germline, CDR1 is DFQATT, CDR2 SNEGSKA (reference sequence). V was pared by 6 bases and J by 5 bases, with 13 bases of the junction left unmatched. This CDR3 is 15 amino acids long. The sample is drawn from a study of identical twins. A single record per CDR3 protein comes from TCRdb applying MiXCR to the 5' RACE reads. The repertoire has 450,000 or so distinct CDR3 sequences, 20% to 25% of them found once; the top ten carry about 2.7%. The same sample was also used in a study of T cells expressing NK-cell markers. As reported in that work: Sorted CD3+CD56-NKG2C+, CD3+CD56+NKG2C+ and CD3+CD56+NKG2C- T cells supplied the TCR beta repertoires. Out of eight donors sequenced, seven tested HCMV-seropositive and the remaining one seronegative. Six donors had dominant NKG2C+ clonotypes that comprised roughly 1.0-7.5% of their CD8+ T cells.

The sample consisted of CD4+ T cells sorted from blood. V and J are TRBV20-1 and TRBJ1-1; 9 bases are a match to TRBD1. The receptor's source is a woman aged 18-29 years in good health. The CDR3 here is CSAILLGQGYTEAFF. The CDR3 coding sequence is TGCAGTGCCATTCTATTGGGACAGGGATATACTGAAGCTTTCTTT.